The entry below describes one T cell receptor (beta chain). Its target is unknown. Trimming removed 3 bases from V and 6 bases from J; junction bases left unmatched: 3. The CDR3 length is 13 residues. Per germline, CDR1 SGHRS and CDR2 YFSETQ. Each single cDNA molecule received a unique molecular identifier. A single record per CDR3 protein comes from TCRdb applying MiXCR to the 5' RACE reads. The table lists just over 95,000 distinct CDR3 sequences, 8% to 13% of them singletons. These data belong to a study of early T cells in non-severe SARS-CoV-2 infection. Findings of the study overall: Private and CD4 specificities were missed by VDJdb matching, skewed to anti-spike CD8.

The sequenced sample was whole blood, obtained at baseline. This rearrangement joins TRBV5-1 to TRBJ2-1; 7 bases line up with TRBD1. This clonotype was obtained from an adult who was a healthcare worker with PCR-confirmed SARS-CoV-2 infection or an uninfected control (not recorded which). The CDR3 region has the DNA TGCGCCAGCAGCTCACAGGGGTTCAATGAGCAGTTCTTC. Translating gives CASSSQGFNEQFF.